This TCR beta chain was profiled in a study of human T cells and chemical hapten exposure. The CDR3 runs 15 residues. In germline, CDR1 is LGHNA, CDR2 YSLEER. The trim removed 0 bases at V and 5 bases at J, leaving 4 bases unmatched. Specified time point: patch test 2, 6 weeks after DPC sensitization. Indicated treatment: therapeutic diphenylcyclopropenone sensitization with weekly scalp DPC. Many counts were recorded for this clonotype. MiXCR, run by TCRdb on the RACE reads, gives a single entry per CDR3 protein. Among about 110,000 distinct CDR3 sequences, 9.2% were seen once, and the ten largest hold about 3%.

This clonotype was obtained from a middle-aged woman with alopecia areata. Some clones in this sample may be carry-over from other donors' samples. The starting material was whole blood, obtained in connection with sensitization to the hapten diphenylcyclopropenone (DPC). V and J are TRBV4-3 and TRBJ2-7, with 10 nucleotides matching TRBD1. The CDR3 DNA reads TGCGCCAGCAGCCAAGATTGGGGGACAGGGGACGAGCAGTACTTC. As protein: CASSQDWGTGDEQYF.